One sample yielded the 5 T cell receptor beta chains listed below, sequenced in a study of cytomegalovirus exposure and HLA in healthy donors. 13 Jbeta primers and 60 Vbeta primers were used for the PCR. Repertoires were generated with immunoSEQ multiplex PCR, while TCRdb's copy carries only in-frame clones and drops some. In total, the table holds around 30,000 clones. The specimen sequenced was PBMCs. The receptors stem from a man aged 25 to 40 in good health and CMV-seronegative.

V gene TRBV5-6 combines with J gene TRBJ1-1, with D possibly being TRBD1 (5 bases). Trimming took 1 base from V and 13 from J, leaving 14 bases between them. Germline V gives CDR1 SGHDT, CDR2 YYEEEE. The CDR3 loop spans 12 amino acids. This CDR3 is CASSLKGLVDFF. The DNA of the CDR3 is TGTGCCAGCAGCTTGAAGGGACTAGTCGATTTCTTT.

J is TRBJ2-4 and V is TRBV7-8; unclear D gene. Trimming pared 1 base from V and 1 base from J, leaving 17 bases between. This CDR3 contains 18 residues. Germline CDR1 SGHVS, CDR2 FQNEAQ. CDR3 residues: CASSLGRLPNRAKNIQYF. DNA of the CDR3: TGTGCCAGCAGCTTAGGGCGACTGCCAAACCGGGCCAAAAACATTCAGTACTTC.

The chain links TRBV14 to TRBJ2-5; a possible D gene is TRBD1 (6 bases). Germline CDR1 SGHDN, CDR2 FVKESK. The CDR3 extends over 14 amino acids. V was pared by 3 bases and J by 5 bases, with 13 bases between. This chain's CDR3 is CASSHRTVEETQYF. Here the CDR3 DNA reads TGTGCCAGCAGCCATCGGACAGTCGAGGAGACCCAGTACTTC.

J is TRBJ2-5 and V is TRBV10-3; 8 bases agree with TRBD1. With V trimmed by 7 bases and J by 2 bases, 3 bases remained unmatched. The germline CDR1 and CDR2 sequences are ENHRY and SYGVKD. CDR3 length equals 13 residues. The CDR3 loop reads CAIKTGGQETQYF. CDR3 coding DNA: TGTGCCATCAAAACAGGGGGACAAGAGACCCAGTACTTC.

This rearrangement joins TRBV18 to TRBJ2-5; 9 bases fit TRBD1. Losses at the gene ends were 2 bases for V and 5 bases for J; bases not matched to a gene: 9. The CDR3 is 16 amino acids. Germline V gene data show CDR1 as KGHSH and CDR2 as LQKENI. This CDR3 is CASSPKDRGKLETQYF. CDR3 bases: TGTGCCAGCTCACCAAAAGACAGGGGGAAATTGGAGACCCAGTACTTC.